This T cell receptor beta chain emerged from a study of blood T cell repertoires in COVID-19 (dated by TCRdb to the early 2020s). Regarding the complete study: Samples from collaborators originated in the United States, Italy and Spain and spanned both the acute and convalescent phases of COVID-19. The material from the prospective study consisted of cDNA or gDNA derived from T cells, B-cell-depleted T cells, or PBMCs. The dataset comprised deeply sampled blood TCRbeta repertoires from subjects exposed to, actively infected with, or recovered from COVID-19. A freely available public database, intended as a resource for researchers studying the immune response to SARS-CoV-2, is where the repertoires were released. Samples came from the ongoing ImmuneRACE study (first 160 participants) plus 1,254 subjects from 6 global collaborators. A de-identified subject ID, COVID-19 status, age in years and sex were almost always included in the sample metadata. HLA class I and class II types, where available, came from metadata supplied by the sample provider rather than from assay-based typing.

Study-wide conclusions, independent of this receptor: The quantity of clinical and demographic metadata differed by source and by participant and was supplied without curation.

The immunoSEQ Assay, a bias-controlled multiplex PCR, was used to amplify TCRbeta CDR3 regions from genomic DNA. From the authors' description of their analysis: The number of nucleated cells in each sample was estimated from the amplification of reference gene primers within the assay. To quantify the absolute abundance of each unique TCRbeta CDR3 rearrangement, sequence reads were collapsed and filtered. Productive Simpson clonality was computed per sample as the square root of Simpson's diversity index over productive rearrangements. The immuneACCESS repertoire file appears here via TCRdb, limited to in-frame rearrangements. These files lack a portion of the clones; in checked studies, under half of the deficit traces to unresolved V genes, and the cause of the others is not known. V, J and clone size reflect that table, while D and trimming were determined from the DNA. This sample gives about 70,000 clones in total; about 80% of them show up just once. About 0.8% of the sample goes to the ten largest clones.

On this clone itself: Its antigen remains unidentified. No clone much larger than this one lies a single base away; base qualities are absent.

Each collaborating institution followed its own protocols to collect whole blood in K2EDTA tubes. For TCRbeta analysis, collaborator samples were shipped as frozen whole blood, as isolated PBMCs, or as DNA extracted from either sample type. Trimmed from V: 10 bases; trimmed from J: 3 bases; junction bases lacking a gene match: 6. The CDR3 contains 14 residues, cysteine and phenylalanine counted. Only the CDR3 region is kept as DNA, spanning 42 bases read in frame from base 1. The germline V gene encodes CDR1 MNHEY and CDR2 SVGAGI. This TCR came from a woman in her 70s with acute or convalescent COVID-19. Material: peripheral blood. The sequence links TRBV6-5 to TRBJ2-7, and 13 bases in between align with TRBD2. DNA sequence: TGTGCCACCTCGACTAGCGGGAGGTACTACGAGCAGTACTTC. Its protein is CATSTSGRYYEQYF.